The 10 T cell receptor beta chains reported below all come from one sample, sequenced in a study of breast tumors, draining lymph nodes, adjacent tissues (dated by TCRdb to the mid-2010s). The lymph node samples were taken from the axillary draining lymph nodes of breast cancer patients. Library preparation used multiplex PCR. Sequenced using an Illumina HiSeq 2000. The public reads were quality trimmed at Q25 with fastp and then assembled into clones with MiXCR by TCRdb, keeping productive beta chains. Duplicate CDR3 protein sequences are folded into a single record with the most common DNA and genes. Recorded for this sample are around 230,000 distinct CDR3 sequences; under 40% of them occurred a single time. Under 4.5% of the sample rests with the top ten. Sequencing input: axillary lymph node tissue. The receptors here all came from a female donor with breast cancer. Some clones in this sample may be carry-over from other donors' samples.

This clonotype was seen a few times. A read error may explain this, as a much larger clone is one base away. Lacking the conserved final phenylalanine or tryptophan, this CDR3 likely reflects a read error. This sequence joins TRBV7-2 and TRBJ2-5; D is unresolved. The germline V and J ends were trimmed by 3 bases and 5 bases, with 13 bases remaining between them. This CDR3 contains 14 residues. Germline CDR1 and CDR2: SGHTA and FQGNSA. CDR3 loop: CASSLSSVEETQYL. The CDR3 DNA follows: TGTGCCAGCAGCTTGTCTTCAGTCGAGGAGACCCAGTACCTC.

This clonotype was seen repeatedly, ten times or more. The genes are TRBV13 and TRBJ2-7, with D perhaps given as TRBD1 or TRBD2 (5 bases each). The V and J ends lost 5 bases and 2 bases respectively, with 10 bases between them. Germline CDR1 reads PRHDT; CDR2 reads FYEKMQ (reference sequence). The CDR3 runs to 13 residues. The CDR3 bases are TGTGCCAGCAGCGAGGGGCGGGCCTACGAGCAGTACTTC. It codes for CASSEGRAYEQYF.

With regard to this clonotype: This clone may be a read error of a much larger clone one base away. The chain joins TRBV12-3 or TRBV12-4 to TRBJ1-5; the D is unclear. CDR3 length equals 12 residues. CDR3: CAGSFGHQPQHF. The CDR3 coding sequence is TGTGCCGGCAGTTTTGGCCATCAGCCCCAGCATTTT.

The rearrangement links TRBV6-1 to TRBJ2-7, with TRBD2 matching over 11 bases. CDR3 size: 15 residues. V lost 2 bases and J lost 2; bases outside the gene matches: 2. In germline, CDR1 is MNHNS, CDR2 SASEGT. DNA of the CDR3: TGTGCCAGCAGTGAAATAGCGGGAGGGCCCTACGAGCAGTACTTC. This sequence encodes CASSEIAGGPYEQYF.

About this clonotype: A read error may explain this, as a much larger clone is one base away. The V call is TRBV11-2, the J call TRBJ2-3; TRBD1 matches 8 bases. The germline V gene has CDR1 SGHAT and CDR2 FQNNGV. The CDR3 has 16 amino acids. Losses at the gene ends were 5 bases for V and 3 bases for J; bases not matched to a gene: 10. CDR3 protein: CASSPRGQAATDTQYF. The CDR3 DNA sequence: TGTGCCAGCAGCCCCAGGGGGCAGGCGGCGACAGATACGCAGTATTTT.

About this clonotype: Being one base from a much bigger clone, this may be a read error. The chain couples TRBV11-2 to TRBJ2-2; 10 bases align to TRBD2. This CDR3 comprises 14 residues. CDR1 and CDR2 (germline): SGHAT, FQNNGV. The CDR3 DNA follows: TGTGCCAGCAGCTTACAGCGGGAGGGCCGGGAGCCGTTTTTT. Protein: CASSLQREGREPFF.

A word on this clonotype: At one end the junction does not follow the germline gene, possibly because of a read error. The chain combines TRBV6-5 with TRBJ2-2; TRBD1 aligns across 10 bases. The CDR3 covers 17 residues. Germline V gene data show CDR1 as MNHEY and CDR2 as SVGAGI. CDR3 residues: CASSYKTGGANTGELLF. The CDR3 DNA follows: TGTGCCAGCAGTTACAAGACAGGGGGCGCGAACACCGGGGAGCTGCTTTTT.

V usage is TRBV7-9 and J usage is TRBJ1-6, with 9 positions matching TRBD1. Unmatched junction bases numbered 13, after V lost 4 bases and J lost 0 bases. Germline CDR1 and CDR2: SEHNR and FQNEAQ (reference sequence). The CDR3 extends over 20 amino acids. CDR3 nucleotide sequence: TGTGCCAGCAGCTCGCCCTCTGGACAGGGGAACCCCTCCTATAATTCACCCCTCCACTTT. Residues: CASSSPSGQGNPSYNSPLHF.

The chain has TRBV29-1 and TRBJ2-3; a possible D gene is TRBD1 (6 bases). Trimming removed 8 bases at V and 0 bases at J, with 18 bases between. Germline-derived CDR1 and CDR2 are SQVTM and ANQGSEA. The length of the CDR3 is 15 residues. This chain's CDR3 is CSLGQNQASTDTQYF. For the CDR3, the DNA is TGCAGCTTAGGACAGAACCAGGCTAGCACAGATACGCAGTATTTT.

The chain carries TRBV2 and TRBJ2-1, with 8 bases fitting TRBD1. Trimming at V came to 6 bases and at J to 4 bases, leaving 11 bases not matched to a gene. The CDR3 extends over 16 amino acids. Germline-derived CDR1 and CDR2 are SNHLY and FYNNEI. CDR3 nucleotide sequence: TGTGCCAGCAGCCTCGGACAGGGACAGTATTACAATGAGCAGTTCTTC. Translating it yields CASSLGQGQYYNEQFF.